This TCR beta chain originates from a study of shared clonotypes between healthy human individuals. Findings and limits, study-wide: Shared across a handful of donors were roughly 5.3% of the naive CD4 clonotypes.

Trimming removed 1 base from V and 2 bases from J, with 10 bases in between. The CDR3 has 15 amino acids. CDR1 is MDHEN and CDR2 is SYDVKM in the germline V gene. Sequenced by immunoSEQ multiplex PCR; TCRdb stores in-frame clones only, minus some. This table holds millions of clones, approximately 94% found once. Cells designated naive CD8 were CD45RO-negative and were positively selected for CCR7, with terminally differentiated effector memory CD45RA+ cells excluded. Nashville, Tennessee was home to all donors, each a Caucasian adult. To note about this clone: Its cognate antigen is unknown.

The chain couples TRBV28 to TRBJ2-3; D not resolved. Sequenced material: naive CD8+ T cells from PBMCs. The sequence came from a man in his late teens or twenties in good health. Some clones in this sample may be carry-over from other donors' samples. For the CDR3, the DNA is TGTGCCAGCAGTTTATCCGACACTAACACAGATACGCAGTATTTT. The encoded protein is CASSLSDTNTDTQYF.